The clone carrying this T cell receptor (beta chain) was observed many times. The data are from a study of T cells after yellow fever vaccination. Each CDR3 protein is one row after TCRdb ran MiXCR on the 5' RACE reads. Of about 340,000 distinct CDR3 sequences listed, around 13% are singletons. The CDR3 sequence is 14 residues long. V trimming: 5 bases; J trimming: 5 bases; junction bases outside the gene matches: 7. The germline CDR1 and CDR2 sequences are SGHTA and FQGTGA. The V gene is TRBV7-3, the J gene TRBJ2-5; 8 bases are shared with TRBD2. The TCR comes from a man in his late teens or twenties who received the YFV17D yellow fever vaccine. The material sequenced was CD4+ T cells sorted from PBMCs, taken 15 days after the yellow fever booster vaccination. The CDR3: CASSLSGGRETQYF. The CDR3 coding sequence is TGTGCCAGCAGCCTGAGCGGGGGAAGGGAGACCCAGTACTTC. Full variable domain (remainder filled in from reference TRBV7-3 and TRBJ2-5): GAGVSQTPSNKVTEKGKYVELRCDPISGHTALYWYRQSLGQGPEFLIYFQGTGAADDSGLPNDRFFAVRPEGSVSTLKIQRTERGDSAVYLCASSLSGGRETQYFGPGTRLLVL.